This note documents a single T cell receptor beta chain sequence. What it recognizes is unknown. MiXCR was run by TCRdb on the 5' RACE reads, yielding one entry per CDR3 protein. Here the sample spans about 46,000 distinct CDR3 sequences, 25% to 30% being singletons. The V end lost 7 bases, the J end lost 5 bases, and 8 bases lay between the germline ends. CDR1 is MNHNS and CDR2 is SASEGT in the germline V gene. CDR3 length equals 11 residues. Broader study findings: Tumor Tregs overlapped most with tumor, then blood, naive CD4+ cells. The larger-cohort validation was restricted to a single TCR beta V-J rearrangement rather than whole repertoires. Tumor memory CD4+ T cell TCR gene usage was found to cluster with blood and lymph node memory CD4+ cells and with lymph node naive CD4+ cells.

Naive CD4+ T cells were purified with Tregs depleted by CD25. The V call is TRBV6-1, the J call TRBJ2-5, with D possibly matching TRBD2 (5 bases). The receptor comes from a female donor with breast cancer. The material sequenced was naive CD4+ T cells sorted from blood. Subset specified: naive CD4+ T cells, CD4+CD45RA+CD25-. The CDR3 nucleotides read TGTGCCAGCACACTAGGGGAGACCCAGTACTTC. It specifies CASTLGETQYF.